The clone carrying this T cell receptor (beta chain) appeared a single time. The data were obtained in a study of blood T cell repertoires in COVID-19. Study details: Sources were T cells, B-cell-depleted T cells, or PBMCs; the material itself was cDNA or gDNA.

Between the trimmed V and J ends, which lost 0 bases and 0 bases, there was a span of 11 bases. The germline CDR1 and CDR2 sequences are SGHNT and YYREEE (reference sequence). This CDR3 comprises 16 residues. This table comes from immunoSEQ multiplex PCR, and its TCRdb copy is limited to in-frame clones, with some not included. The sample holds 200,000 to 250,000 clones, around 87% seen once. The V and J genes are TRBV5-4 and TRBJ2-3; perhaps TRBD1 as D (6 bases). The sequence derives from a woman in her 70s with active or convalescent COVID-19. The sample was peripheral blood. The CDR3 is CASSLGGTLSTDTQYF. The CDR3, as DNA: TGTGCCAGCAGCTTGGGAGGGACACTAAGCACAGATACGCAGTATTTT.